This T cell receptor beta chain is from a study of blood T cell repertoires in COVID-19. Trimming stripped 0 bases from V and 4 bases from J, with 13 bases between. This CDR3 has 16 amino acids. Germline CDR1 is SGHTA and CDR2 is FQGNSA. Clones were sequenced by immunoSEQ multiplex PCR, and TCRdb holds only the in-frame ones, with some missing. There are around 330,000 clones in the sample; about nine tenths occur only once, and over 4% lies in the top ten. Assignment of participants to cohorts was predicated upon participant-reported clinical history. Two consecutive negative NP/OP PCR tests, clearance, or resolved symptoms defined Cohort 3 recovery.

What was sequenced was PBMCs or T cells enriched from blood (not recorded which). The V and J genes are TRBV7-2 and TRBJ1-3; D unresolved. The receptor's source is a man aged 55 to 69 who had recovered from COVID-19. The chain's CDR3 is CASSLAALRLGNTIYF. CDR3 coding DNA: TGTGCCAGCAGCTTAGCGGCTTTAAGATTGGGAAACACCATATATTTT. Looking up the rest from reference TRBV7-2 and TRBJ1-3 gives the full variable domain: GAGVSQSPSNKVTEKGKDVELRCDPISGHTALYWYRQSLGQGLEFLIYFQGNSAPDKSGLPSDRFSAERTGGSVSTLTIQRTQQEDSAVYLCASSLAALRLGNTIYFGEGSWLTVV.